This T cell receptor (beta chain) stems from a study of blood T cell repertoires in COVID-19. The V end was cut by 6 bases, the J end by 7 bases, with 13 bases between. Germline CDR1 MNHNS, CDR2 SASEGT. The CDR3 length is 13 residues. The protocol was immunoSEQ multiplex PCR, while the TCRdb copy is restricted to in-frame clones and leaves out a portion. The sample records a few hundred thousand clones, about 91% being singletons. The chain joins TRBV6-1 to TRBJ2-1, with D possibly being TRBD2 (6 bases). Sequencing was performed on peripheral blood. The source is a woman aged 45-60 years with COVID-19, enrolled during active disease. The CDR3 bases are TGTGCCAGCAGCCTTGCCGCGGGGAATGAGCAGTTCTTC. Translated, it gives CASSLAAGNEQFF.